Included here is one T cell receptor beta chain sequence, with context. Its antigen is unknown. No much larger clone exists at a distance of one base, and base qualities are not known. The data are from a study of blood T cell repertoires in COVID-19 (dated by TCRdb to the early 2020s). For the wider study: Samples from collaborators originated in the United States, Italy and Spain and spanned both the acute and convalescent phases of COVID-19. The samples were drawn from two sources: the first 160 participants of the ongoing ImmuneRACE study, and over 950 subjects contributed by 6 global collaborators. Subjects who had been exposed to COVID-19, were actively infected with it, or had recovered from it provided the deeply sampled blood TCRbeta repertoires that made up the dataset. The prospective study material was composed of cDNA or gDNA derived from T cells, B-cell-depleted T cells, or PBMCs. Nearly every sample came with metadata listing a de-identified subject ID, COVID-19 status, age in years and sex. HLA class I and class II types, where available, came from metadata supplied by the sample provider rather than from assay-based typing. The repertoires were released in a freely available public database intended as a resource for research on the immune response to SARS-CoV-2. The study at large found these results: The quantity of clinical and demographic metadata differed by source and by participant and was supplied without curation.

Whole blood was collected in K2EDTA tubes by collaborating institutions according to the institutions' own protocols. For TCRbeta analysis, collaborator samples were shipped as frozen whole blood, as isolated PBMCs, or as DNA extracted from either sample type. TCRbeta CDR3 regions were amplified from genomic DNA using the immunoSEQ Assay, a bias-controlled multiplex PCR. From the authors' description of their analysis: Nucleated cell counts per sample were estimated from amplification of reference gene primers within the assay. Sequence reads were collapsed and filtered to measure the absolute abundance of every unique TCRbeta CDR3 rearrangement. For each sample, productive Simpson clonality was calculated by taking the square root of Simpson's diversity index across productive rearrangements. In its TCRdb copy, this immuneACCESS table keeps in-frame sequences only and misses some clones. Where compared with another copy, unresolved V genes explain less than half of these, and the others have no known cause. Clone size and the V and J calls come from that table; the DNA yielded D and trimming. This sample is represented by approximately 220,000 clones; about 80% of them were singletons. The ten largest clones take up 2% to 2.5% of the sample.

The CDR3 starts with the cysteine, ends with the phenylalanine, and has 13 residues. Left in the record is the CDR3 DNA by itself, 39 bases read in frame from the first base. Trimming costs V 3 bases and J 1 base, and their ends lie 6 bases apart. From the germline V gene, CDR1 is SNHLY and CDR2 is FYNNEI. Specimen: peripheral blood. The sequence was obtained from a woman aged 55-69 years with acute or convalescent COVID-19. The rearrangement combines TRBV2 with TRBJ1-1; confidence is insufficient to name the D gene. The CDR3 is CASSDRPNTEAFF. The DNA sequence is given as TGTGCCAGCAGTGACAGGCCGAACACTGAAGCTTTCTTT.